This T cell receptor beta chain was found in a study of T cell responses to AZD1222 COVID-19 vaccine. Study details: Second-dose intervals near 4 or 12 weeks were combined.

V was pared by 4 bases and J by 1 base, with 11 bases between. CDR1 SNHLY and CDR2 FYNNEI come from the germline V gene. This CDR3 has 15 amino acids. TCRdb's copy holds only in-frame clones and misses some; the assay was immunoSEQ multiplex PCR. The data hold about 160,000 clones, with approximately 90% observed a single time. The TCR sequence derives from an adult in good health. The sample was peripheral blood, taken on day 0 of AZD1222 vaccination. This chain uses TRBV2 with TRBJ2-4; D may correspond to TRBD1 or TRBD2 (5 bases each). The CDR3: CASSVGEGAKNIQYF. As DNA, the CDR3 is TGTGCCAGCAGTGTTGGAGAGGGGGCCAAAAACATTCAGTACTTC.